Listed here are 25 T cell receptor beta chains from one sample, sequenced in a study of blood T cell repertoires in COVID-19. TCRdb's table, derived via immunoSEQ multiplex PCR, lists solely in-frame clones and lacks some. The table shows about 200,000 clones, with roughly 84% occurring only once. Source material: peripheral blood. All receptors derive from a man aged 40-49 years with acute or convalescent COVID-19.

J is TRBJ1-1 and V is TRBV10-3; D is uncertain. The V end was cut by 0 bases, the J end by 5 bases, with 10 bases between. The CDR3 length is 14 residues. Looked up from germline, CDR1 is ENHRY and CDR2 is SYGVKD. This CDR3 reads CAISESLFETEAFF. The CDR3 coding sequence is TGTGCCATCAGTGAGTCCCTATTCGAGACTGAAGCTTTCTTT.

This chain links TRBV5-1 with TRBJ1-5; 7 nucleotides align to TRBD1. Germline CDR1 and CDR2: SGHRS and YFSETQ. V lost 0 bases, J lost 7 bases, and 7 bases stayed unmatched. The CDR3 sequence is 15 residues long. The CDR3 spells CASSLEGAQGQPQHF. The CDR3 nucleotides are TGCGCCAGCAGCTTGGAGGGGGCCCAAGGGCAGCCCCAGCATTTT.

The chain links TRBV2 to TRBJ1-5; no reliable D call. The CDR3 runs to 16 residues. Trimming removed 5 bases at V and 0 bases at J, with 14 bases between. Germline CDR1 SNHLY, CDR2 FYNNEI. The CDR3 is CASSPQEMYSNQPQHF. The CDR3 region has the DNA TGTGCCAGCAGTCCGCAGGAAATGTATAGCAATCAGCCCCAGCATTTT.

This chain uses TRBV7-9 with TRBJ1-5; TRBD1 agrees at 8 bases. This CDR3 spans 15 amino acids. The germline V gene has CDR1 SEHNR and CDR2 FQNEAQ (reference sequence). Germline trimming cut 5 bases from V and 6 bases from J; bases unmatched to any gene: 9. DNA for the CDR3: TGTGCCAGCAGCCCCCAGGGGGCGGGTGGTCAGCCCCAGCATTTT. It codes for CASSPQGAGGQPQHF.

The CDR3 DNA follows: TGTGCCAGCAGCTTAGAATCAAGCACAGATACGCAGTATTTT. Amino acids: CASSLESSTDTQYF. This chain uses TRBV7-2 with TRBJ2-3; D is unresolved. The germline V gene has CDR1 SGHTA and CDR2 FQGNSA. The CDR3 consists of 14 residues. V lost 1 base and J 0 bases, leaving 5 bases between the germline ends.

In this sample, this clone turned up a few times. The chain combines TRBV19 with TRBJ2-7; D may be TRBD2 (6 bases). The V and J ends lost 4 bases and 6 bases respectively, with 19 bases between them. This CDR3 has 15 residues. CDR1 LNHDA and CDR2 SQIVND come from the germline V gene (reference sequence). CDR3 sequence (DNA): TGTGCCAGTAGTAGGGGTCTGGAGGGCCCTTCCGAGCAGTACTTC. Translating gives CASSRGLEGPSEQYF.

The chain uses TRBV21-1 and TRBJ2-1; the table gives TRBD2 as D, unverified against the DNA. TRBV21-1 is a documented pseudogene. The CDR3 is 18 residues long. Written as DNA, the CDR3 is TGTGCCAGCAGCAAAGCGCCTCATACGACTAGCGGTAACAATGAGCAGTTCTTC. It translates to CASSKAPHTTSGNNEQFF.

V and J are TRBV15 and TRBJ1-1, with D perhaps TRBD1 (6 bases). The CDR3 runs 13 residues. Per the germline V gene, CDR1 is LNHNV and CDR2 is YYDKDF (reference sequence). The V and J ends lost 5 bases and 3 bases respectively, with 10 bases between them. This CDR3 is CATSVGGDTEAFF. The CDR3 DNA reads as TGTGCCACCAGCGTAGGGGGGGACACTGAAGCTTTCTTT.

The CDR3: CASSPGGLYEKLFF. In DNA form, the CDR3 reads TGTGCCAGCAGTCCTGGGGGCCTCTACGAAAAACTGTTTTTT. The chain couples TRBV3-1 (or the pseudogene TRBV3-2) to TRBJ1-4, with D possibly being TRBD1 (6 bases). V was clipped by 6 bases and J by 8 bases, with 16 bases between them. Germline V gives CDR1 LGHDT, CDR2 YNNKEL (reference sequence). CDR3 length: 14 amino acids.

The chain has TRBV11-2 and TRBJ2-7; 9 bases are shared with TRBD1. Germline values: CDR1 SGHAT, CDR2 FQNNGV. The CDR3 is made up of 14 amino acids. The trim removed 4 bases at V and 4 bases at J, leaving 5 bases unmatched. This CDR3 reads CASSSPGQGYEQYF. CDR3 in DNA: TGTGCCAGCAGCTCTCCGGGACAGGGATACGAGCAGTACTTC. The variable domain in full, with the rest retrieved from reference TRBV11-2 and TRBJ2-7, is EAGVAQSPRYKIIEKRQSVAFWCNPISGHATLYWYQQILGQGPKLLIQFQNNGVVDDSQLPKDRFSAERLKGVDSTLKIQPAKLEDSAVYLCASSSPGQGYEQYFGPGTRLTVT.

This chain uses TRBV14 with TRBJ2-3; maybe TRBD2 (6 bases). The CDR3 loop spans 15 amino acids. V lost 4 bases, J lost 2 bases, and 13 bases lay in between. CDR1 and CDR2 from the germline V gene are SGHDN and FVKESK. CDR3 sequence: CASSRDSEPTDTQYF. The CDR3 nucleotides are TGTGCCAGCAGCCGGGACTCGGAACCCACAGATACGCAGTATTTT.

This clone was counted a few times. The chain links TRBV9 to TRBJ2-7; a weak D match, TRBD2 (5 bases). Looked up from germline, CDR1 is SGDLS and CDR2 is YYNGEE. The CDR3 spans 15 residues. The V and J ends lost 0 bases and 0 bases respectively, with 10 bases between them. CDR3 region: CASSVDVGSSYEQYF. The CDR3, as DNA: TGTGCCAGCAGCGTAGACGTGGGGAGCTCCTACGAGCAGTACTTC.

The rearrangement uses TRBV2 and TRBJ2-7, with 8 bases lining up with TRBD1. The CDR3 extends over 14 amino acids. Germline V lookup: CDR1 SNHLY, CDR2 FYNNEI. The ends lost 5 bases at V and 7 bases at J; junction bases unmatched: 10. The DNA of the CDR3 is TGTGCCAGCAGTTGGGGGACAGGCGGTCGGGAGCAGTACTTC. Encoded protein: CASSWGTGGREQYF.

This chain uses TRBV19 with TRBJ1-1, with D perhaps matching TRBD1 (6 bases). Germline V gene sequence: CDR1 LNHDA, CDR2 SQIVND (reference sequence). CDR3 length equals 13 residues. The V end was cut by 4 bases, the J end by 4 bases, with 10 bases between. CDR3 nucleotide sequence: TGTGCCAGTAGTACCAGGGGAGCCACTGAAGCTTTCTTT. Translating gives CASSTRGATEAFF.

The genes are TRBV12-3 or TRBV12-4 and TRBJ1-2; no definite D call. V was shortened by 7 bases and J by 4 bases, with 13 bases between the two germline ends. This CDR3 spans 13 amino acids. Here the CDR3 reads CASTPTPPYGYTF. CDR3 sequence (DNA): TGTGCCAGCACCCCGACACCTCCCTATGGCTACACCTTC.

V gene TRBV6-1 combines with J gene TRBJ1-5, with unresolved D. The CDR3 runs 14 residues. V dropped 3 bases and J dropped 3 bases, with 9 bases sitting between them. CDR1 is MNHNS and CDR2 is SASEGT in the germline V gene. This CDR3 is CASSDDGANQPQHF. The CDR3 DNA reads as TGTGCCAGCAGTGACGACGGAGCCAATCAGCCCCAGCATTTT.

This clone was picked up a small number of times. The J gene is TRBJ1-2, the V gene TRBV7-9, with D uncertain. Trimming stripped 10 bases from V and 3 bases from J, with 18 bases between. CDR3 length: 14 residues. Germline CDR1 reads SEHNR; CDR2 reads FQNEAQ (reference sequence). Here the CDR3 reads CATSPPRVDYGYTF. CDR3 nucleotides: TGTGCCACCTCACCCCCCCGAGTCGACTATGGCTACACCTTC.

The rearrangement links TRBV19 to TRBJ1-5; D gene uncertain. In germline, CDR1 is LNHDA, CDR2 SQIVND (reference sequence). Trimming left V 9 bases short and J 0 bases short, with 12 bases between. The CDR3 is 14 residues long. The CDR3 region is CASQLAVSNQPQHF. CDR3 bases: TGTGCCAGCCAGTTGGCAGTTAGCAATCAGCCCCAGCATTTT.

The CDR3 is CSVGLSLAEETQYF. The CDR3 DNA follows: TGCAGCGTTGGGTTATCCCTAGCGGAAGAGACCCAGTACTTC. This chain joins TRBV29-1 and TRBJ2-5; 7 bases agree with TRBD2. This CDR3 region has 14 residues. Germline loops: CDR1 SQVTM, CDR2 ANQGSEA. V lost 4 bases to trimming and J lost 3 bases; unmatched junction nucleotides: 8.

This chain connects TRBV29-1 to TRBJ1-1; D remains unclear. This CDR3 has 12 amino acids. Germline CDR1 is SQVTM and CDR2 is ANQGSEA. Trimming shortened V by 8 bases and J by 3 bases, and 13 bases separated the two germline ends. CDR3 loop: CSSRVSYTEAFF. The DNA for the CDR3 is TGCAGCTCCCGGGTCTCTTACACTGAAGCTTTCTTT.

This clone occurred a few times. At the DNA level, this CDR3 is encoded by other sequences in the same sample as well. This rearrangement joins TRBV7-9 to TRBJ1-2; D is unclear. Trimming took off 1 base at V and 2 bases at J, with 5 bases between the two ends. The germline V gene has CDR1 SEHNR and CDR2 FQNEAQ (reference sequence). The CDR3 is made up of 13 amino acids. The CDR3 sequence is CASSLEQNYGYTF. The CDR3 region has the DNA TGTGCCAGCAGCTTAGAACAAAACTATGGCTACACCTTC.

The chain carries TRBV3-1 (or the pseudogene TRBV3-2) and TRBJ2-3, with 10 bases aligning to TRBD2. Germline-derived CDR1 and CDR2 are LGHDT and YNNKEL (reference sequence). Unmatched junction bases numbered 9, after V lost 4 bases and J lost 8 bases. The CDR3 runs 15 residues. Here the CDR3 DNA reads TGTGCCAGCAGCCCCCTAGCGGGAGCGGGGGGTACGCAGTATTTT. It is translated as CASSPLAGAGGTQYF.

The chain recombines TRBV3-1 (or the pseudogene TRBV3-2) with TRBJ1-4, with 8 bases aligning to TRBD1. Trimming removed 1 base from V and 8 bases from J; junction bases left unmatched: 3. The CDR3 is 14 amino acids. Germline loops: CDR1 LGHDT, CDR2 YNNKEL (reference sequence). The CDR3 DNA follows: TGTGCCAGCAGCCAAGTACAGGGGGGAGAAAAACTGTTTTTT. Its protein product is CASSQVQGGEKLFF.

This chain links TRBV3-1 (or the pseudogene TRBV3-2) with TRBJ2-1; the match to TRBD1 covers 7 bases. CDR3 length: 15 residues. J lost 7 bases, V lost 4 bases, and 10 bases had no gene match. Germline V gene lookup returns CDR1 LGHDT and CDR2 YNNKEL (reference sequence). The CDR3 sequence: CASSLHRGDRNEQFF. For the CDR3, the DNA is TGTGCCAGCAGCCTCCACAGGGGCGATAGGAATGAGCAGTTCTTC.

The CDR3 loop reads CASSHQTGPGNQPQHF. The CDR3 DNA is TGTGCCAGCAGCCACCAGACAGGGCCGGGCAATCAGCCCCAGCATTTT. The rearrangement links TRBV3-1 (or the pseudogene TRBV3-2) to TRBJ1-5; 7 positions agree with TRBD1. J gave up 2 bases and V 3 bases, and 7 bases lay outside the gene matches. Looked up from germline, CDR1 is LGHDT and CDR2 is YNNKEL (reference sequence). The CDR3 sequence is 16 residues long.